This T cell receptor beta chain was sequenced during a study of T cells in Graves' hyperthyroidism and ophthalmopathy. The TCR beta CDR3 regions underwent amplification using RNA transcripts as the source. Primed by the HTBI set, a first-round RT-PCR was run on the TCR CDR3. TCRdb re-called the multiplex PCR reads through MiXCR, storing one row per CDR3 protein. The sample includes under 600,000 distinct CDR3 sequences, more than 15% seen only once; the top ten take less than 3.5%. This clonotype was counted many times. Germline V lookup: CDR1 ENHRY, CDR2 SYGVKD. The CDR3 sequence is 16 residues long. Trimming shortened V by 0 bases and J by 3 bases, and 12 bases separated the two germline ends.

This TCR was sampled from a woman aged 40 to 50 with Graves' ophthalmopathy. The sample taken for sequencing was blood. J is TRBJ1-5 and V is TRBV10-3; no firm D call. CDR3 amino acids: CAISESTGGNNQPQHF. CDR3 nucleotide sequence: TGTGCCATCAGTGAGTCTACGGGAGGGAACAATCAGCCCCAGCATTTT.